The clone carrying this T cell receptor beta chain was recorded once. These data originate in a study of cytomegalovirus exposure and HLA in healthy donors. 13 Jbeta primers and 60 Vbeta primers were used for the PCR. Method: immunoSEQ multiplex PCR; TCRdb's copy keeps in-frame clones and lacks some. This table has 100,000 or so clones, more than 65% appearing once. J was trimmed by 2 bases and V by 3 bases; bases with no gene match: 4. CDR1 LGHNA and CDR2 YNFKEQ come from the germline V gene. CDR3 length: 15 amino acids. Specimen: PBMCs. The chain employs TRBV4-2 and TRBJ2-1, with 7 bases matching TRBD1. This TCR came from a woman aged 45-60 years in good health and CMV-seropositive. DNA of the CDR3: TGTGCCAGCAGCCACGGCGACAGGGCCTACAATGAGCAGTTCTTC. Amino acid sequence: CASSHGDRAYNEQFF.